This T cell receptor beta chain was obtained from a study of control samples from healthy donors and cancer patients (dated by TCRdb to 2020 to 2021). The germline V gene (reference sequence) gives CDR1 as LNHDA and CDR2 as SQIVND. The CDR3 has 16 amino acids, counting the end cysteine and phenylalanine. Only the CDR3 portion is preserved as DNA: 48 bases, with reading frame beginning at the first base. Relative to germline, V is missing 3 bases and J is missing 9 bases, with 12 bases of the junction outside any gene match. The method was the immunoSEQ multiplex PCR assay. The source is immuneACCESS, and TCRdb retained only in-frame sequences with V and J called. Part of the clones is not carried over; for the studies checked, unresolved V genes explain less than half of this, and the remainder is unexplained. The sample table records about 140,000 clones; roughly 92% of these occur just once. The ten largest clones capture about 10% of the sample.

In the case of this clone: The specificity of this receptor is unknown. Base qualities are missing; no much larger clone stands one base away.

The sequence links TRBV19 to TRBJ2-1, and TRBD2 matches 9 of the central bases. This sequence was found in a man aged 30 to 39 in good health. The sample consisted of blood. In nucleotides, the sequence is TGTGCCAGTAGTATGGGGACTAGCCGGAATCGGGGTGAGCAGTTCTTC. It encodes CASSMGTSRNRGEQFF.